The subject of this entry is one T cell receptor beta chain. This sample stems from a study of blood T cell repertoires in COVID-19. Study overall: The study drew acute and convalescent COVID-19 samples from the United States, Italy and Spain. Sample material is recorded as cDNA or gDNA derived from T cells, B-cell-depleted T cells, or PBMCs.

The germline V gene has CDR1 SGHAT and CDR2 FQNNGV. The CDR3 has 14 residues. The V end was cut by 2 bases, the J end by 4 bases, with 12 bases between. How the authors handled the data: Estimates of nucleated cell counts were drawn from the amplification of reference gene primers. Using immunoSEQ multiplex PCR, the repertoire was profiled, and TCRdb retains in-frame clones only, with some absent. For V, J and clone size, that table is used; D and trimming come from the DNA. Here the sample spans more than 200,000 clones, around four fifths being singletons. The sequence was collected from a woman in her sixties or seventies with active or convalescent COVID-19. Sequenced sample: peripheral blood. V gene TRBV11-2 combines with J gene TRBJ2-7; tentative D call: TRBD2 (5 bases). The CDR3: CASSLSGSGYEQYF. The CDR3 DNA follows: TGTGCCAGCAGCTTAAGTGGGAGTGGGTACGAGCAGTACTTC.